The 30 T cell receptor beta chains listed next were all sequenced from one sample in a study of blood T cell repertoires in COVID-19. Sequencing was performed with immunoSEQ multiplex PCR; in TCRdb, only in-frame clones are kept and a portion is missing. The sample consists of over 20,000 clones, roughly 88% of them appearing once. The specimen was peripheral blood. These receptors all come from a man between 65 and 85 years old with acute or convalescent COVID-19.

The J gene is TRBJ1-1, the V gene TRBV20-1; D gene unclear. This CDR3 region has 11 residues. V dropped 4 bases and J dropped 1 base, with 4 bases sitting between them. CDR1 and CDR2 (germline): DFQATT, SNEGSKA (reference sequence). The CDR3 sequence is CSAKQNTEAFF. Here the CDR3 DNA reads TGCAGTGCTAAGCAGAACACTGAAGCTTTCTTT.

The rearrangement links TRBV15 to TRBJ2-7; 13 bases align to TRBD2. Germline V lookup: CDR1 LNHNV, CDR2 YYDKDF (reference sequence). J gave up 5 bases and V 3 bases, and 4 bases lay outside the gene matches. This CDR3 has 15 residues. The CDR3 DNA sequence: TGTGCCACCAGCAGCGGACTAGCGGGGGCTGACGAGCAGTACTTC. It is translated as CATSSGLAGADEQYF. The variable domain in full, with the rest retrieved from reference TRBV15 and TRBJ2-7, is DAMVIQNPRYQVTQFGKPVTLSCSQTLNHNVMYWYQQKSSQAPKLLFHYYDKDFNNEADTPDNFQSRRPNTSFCFLDIRSPGLGDTAMYLCATSSGLAGADEQYFGPGTRLTVT.

This rearrangement joins TRBV5-1 to TRBJ2-3; 7 nucleotides match TRBD2. This CDR3 contains 13 residues. Germline lookup yields CDR1 SGHRS and CDR2 YFSETQ. V was clipped by 3 bases and J by 4 bases; unmatched bases: 2. The CDR3 region has the DNA TGCGCCAGCAGCTGGGGGAGGGCAGATACGCAGTATTTT. It yields the protein CASSWGRADTQYF.

This rearrangement joins TRBV7-2 to TRBJ2-7, with 12 bases aligning to TRBD1. The CDR3 length is 15 residues. The ends lost 3 bases at V and 6 bases at J; junction bases unmatched: 6. From germline, CDR1 is SGHTA and CDR2 FQGNSA. The CDR3 sequence is CASSFGGQGAAEQYF. The CDR3 nucleotides are TGTGCCAGCAGCTTTGGGGGACAGGGGGCGGCCGAGCAGTACTTC. Looking up the rest from reference TRBV7-2 and TRBJ2-7 gives the full variable domain: GAGVSQSPSNKVTEKGKDVELRCDPISGHTALYWYRQSLGQGLEFLIYFQGNSAPDKSGLPSDRFSAERTGGSVSTLTIQRTQQEDSAVYLCASSFGGQGAAEQYFGPGTRLTVT.

This chain connects TRBV19 to TRBJ1-3, with D possibly TRBD1 on 5 matching bases. Germline V lookup: CDR1 LNHDA, CDR2 SQIVND (reference sequence). This CDR3 has 15 residues. Trimming cost V 6 bases and J 0 bases, with 12 bases left between them. CDR3 residues: CASSDSQSSGNTIYF. CDR3 sequence (DNA): TGTGCCAGTAGCGACAGCCAGAGCTCTGGAAACACCATATATTTT.

The V gene is TRBV2, the J gene TRBJ1-6; unclear D gene. The CDR3 spans 14 residues. Trimming removed 4 bases from V and 7 bases from J, with 11 bases in between. Germline assignment: CDR1 SNHLY and CDR2 FYNNEI. This chain's CDR3 is CASSVYSGNSPLHF. CDR3 coding DNA: TGTGCCAGCAGTGTATACTCGGGGAATTCACCCCTCCACTTT.

This chain links TRBV27 with TRBJ2-3; the match to TRBD2 covers 9 bases. V shed 0 bases and J 4 bases; nucleotides not matched to a gene: 5. The CDR3 is made up of 16 amino acids. The germline gives CDR1 MNHEY, CDR2 SMNVEV (reference sequence). The CDR3 DNA reads TGTGCCAGCAGTTTATCGCAAGGGACTAGCCCAGATACGCAGTATTTT. This translates into CASSLSQGTSPDTQYF.

This chain links TRBV7-2 with TRBJ2-5; D unresolved. CDR3 size: 13 residues. Per the germline V gene, CDR1 is SGHTA and CDR2 is FQGNSA. With 5 bases removed from V and 2 bases from J, the gap between germline ends came to 9 bases. This chain's CDR3 is CASSNDMQETQYF. CDR3 in DNA: TGTGCCAGCAGCAATGACATGCAAGAGACCCAGTACTTC.

V and J are TRBV7-3 and TRBJ2-7, with D possibly TRBD2 on 6 matching bases. This CDR3 has 16 residues. V lost 3 bases and J 5 bases, leaving 20 bases between the germline ends. Germline lookup yields CDR1 SGHTA and CDR2 FQGTGA. In DNA, the CDR3 is TGTGCCAGCAGCTTCGGTCCAGGGACTCCGGTCGACGAGCAGTACTTC. This codes for CASSFGPGTPVDEQYF.

The chain combines TRBV19 with TRBJ2-1, with D possibly being TRBD1 (8 bases). Trimming took off 6 bases at V and 5 bases at J, with 14 bases between the two ends. The CDR3 totals 14 residues. Germline V lookup: CDR1 LNHDA, CDR2 SQIVND (reference sequence). This CDR3 is CASRTGGAHNEQFF. CDR3 nucleotide sequence: TGTGCCAGTAGAACAGGGGGGGCCCACAATGAGCAGTTCTTC. Together with reference TRBV19 and TRBJ2-1, the CDR3 gives the full variable domain: DGGITQSPKYLFRKEGQNVTLSCEQNLNHDAMYWYRQDPGQGLRLIYYSQIVNDFQKGDIAEGYSVSREKKESFPLTVTSAQKNPTAFYLCASRTGGAHNEQFFGPGTRLTVL.

The V call is TRBV29-1, the J call TRBJ2-5; 10 bases line up with TRBD1. This CDR3 has 13 residues. Germline trimming cut 7 bases from V and 2 bases from J; bases unmatched to any gene: 4. Looked up from germline, CDR1 is SQVTM and CDR2 is ANQGSEA. CDR3 residues: CSADRGKQETQYF. CDR3 nucleotides: TGCAGCGCGGACAGGGGGAAACAAGAGACCCAGTACTTC.

V is TRBV7-9 and J is TRBJ2-7; D is possibly TRBD2 (5 bases). Germline assignment: CDR1 SEHNR and CDR2 FQNEAQ (reference sequence). The CDR3 sequence is 16 residues long. V lost 5 bases and J 5 bases, leaving 22 bases between the germline ends. The CDR3 DNA reads as TGTGCCAGCAGCCCCGGTCTGGCCGGAGGTCCCCACGAGCAGTACTTC. This translates into CASSPGLAGGPHEQYF.

The chain carries TRBV5-5 and TRBJ2-5; TRBD2 is a possible D gene (5 bases). The V end lost 0 bases, the J end lost 5 bases, and 17 bases lay between the germline ends. The CDR3 length is 16 residues. CDR1 and CDR2 (germline): SGHKS, YYEKEE (reference sequence). CDR3 nucleotides: TGTGCCAGCAGCTTGGCCGGCGACGGACTGTCTGAGACCCAGTACTTC. This encodes CASSLAGDGLSETQYF. Using reference TRBV5-5 and TRBJ2-5 for the parts outside the CDR3, the full variable domain is DAGVTQSPTHLIKTRGQQVTLRCSPISGHKSVSWYQQVLGQGPQFIFQYYEKEERGRGNFPDRFSARQFPNYSSELNVNALLLGDSALYLCASSLAGDGLSETQYFGPGTRLLVL.

This chain's CDR3 is CASSPGGSAQYF. The DNA of the CDR3 is TGTGCCAGCAGTCCCGGAGGATCGGCGCAGTACTTC. V usage is TRBV27 and J usage is TRBJ2-7, with D tentatively TRBD2 (5 bases). Per germline, CDR1 MNHEY and CDR2 SMNVEV (reference sequence). V lost 5 bases and J lost 9, with 14 bases in between. This CDR3 contains 12 residues.

This clone was detected a few times. The chain employs TRBV4-3 and TRBJ2-1, with TRBD2 matching 8 bases. CDR1 is LGHNA and CDR2 is YSLEER in the germline V gene. The ends lost 4 bases at V and 9 bases at J; junction bases unmatched: 14. The CDR3 spans 16 residues. CDR3 protein: CASSLSAGREAGEQFF. The DNA for the CDR3 is TGCGCCAGCAGCCTTTCGGCCGGGAGGGAGGCGGGTGAGCAGTTCTTC.

This clone was observed a handful of times. The rearrangement uses TRBV19 and TRBJ2-1; TRBD2 matches 9 bases. CDR1 LNHDA and CDR2 SQIVND come from the germline V gene (reference sequence). This CDR3 comprises 13 residues. J gave up 8 bases and V 7 bases, and 6 bases lay outside the gene matches. CDR3 sequence (DNA): TGTGCCAGTAATCCAGCGGGAGGCTATGAGCAGTTCTTC. This encodes CASNPAGGYEQFF.

This chain joins TRBV19 and TRBJ2-1; 13 bases are a match to TRBD2. Germline assignment: CDR1 LNHDA and CDR2 SQIVND (reference sequence). The length of the CDR3 is 17 residues. The ends lost 5 bases at V and 2 bases at J; junction bases unmatched: 6. The DNA of the CDR3 is TGTGCCAGTAGTCCCCGACTAGCGGGAGGCCCCTACAATGAGCAGTTCTTC. Amino acids: CASSPRLAGGPYNEQFF. Variable domain in full (rest from reference TRBV19 and TRBJ2-1): DGGITQSPKYLFRKEGQNVTLSCEQNLNHDAMYWYRQDPGQGLRLIYYSQIVNDFQKGDIAEGYSVSREKKESFPLTVTSAQKNPTAFYLCASSPRLAGGPYNEQFFGPGTRLTVL.

The rearrangement joins TRBV6-5 to TRBJ1-4; 9 bases are a match to TRBD1. Germline-derived CDR1 and CDR2 are MNHEY and SVGAGI. Trimming cost V 5 bases and J 7 bases; bases outside gene matches: 5. The length of the CDR3 is 14 residues. The CDR3 coding sequence is TGTGCCAGCAGTCAACAGGGGGCGGGTGAAAAACTGTTTTTT. Its protein is CASSQQGAGEKLFF.

This clone was observed a few times. The V and J genes are TRBV5-6 and TRBJ1-2; D is unclear. CDR1 is SGHDT and CDR2 is YYEEEE in the germline V gene. The CDR3 extends over 14 amino acids. The ends were cut back, 1 base at V and 8 bases at J, with 15 bases in the middle. CDR3 DNA sequence: TGTGCCAGCAGCTTGATTGCGGGAGACAACGGCTACACCTTC. This encodes CASSLIAGDNGYTF.

The chain links TRBV7-3 to TRBJ2-7, with 7 bases that match TRBD2. The CDR3 totals 19 residues. The V gene's germline CDR1 is SGHTA and CDR2 FQGTGA. V lost 5 bases and J lost 6; bases outside the gene matches: 25. DNA for the CDR3: TGTGCCAGCAGCACAACGGGAGGCAGGGCTGTGGATATAAACCTCGAGCAGTACTTC. It specifies CASSTTGGRAVDINLEQYF.

The chain is built from TRBV6-1 and TRBJ1-1, with a weak D call TRBD1 (5 bases). The CDR3 runs 15 residues. Germline-derived CDR1 and CDR2 are MNHNS and SASEGT. The ends were cut back, 1 base at V and 0 bases at J, with 9 bases in the middle. Here the CDR3 DNA reads TGTGCCAGCAGTGAAGTCCCAGGGCTGAACACTGAAGCTTTCTTT. Its translation is CASSEVPGLNTEAFF.

This chain connects TRBV9 to TRBJ2-3; no firm D call. The V gene lost 2 bases and the J gene lost 0 bases, with 7 bases spanning the gap. Per the germline V gene, CDR1 is SGDLS and CDR2 is YYNGEE. CDR3 length equals 14 residues. As DNA, the CDR3 is TGTGCCAGCAGCGTCTTCCCCAGCACAGATACGCAGTATTTT. This encodes CASSVFPSTDTQYF.

J is TRBJ1-4 and V is TRBV7-8; D gene uncertain. The V and J ends lost 5 bases and 8 bases respectively, with 15 bases between them. Germline assignment: CDR1 SGHVS and CDR2 FQNEAQ. The CDR3 is made up of 14 amino acids. CDR3 DNA: TGTGCCAGCAGCCCCCCCCGGGGTGAGGAAAAACTGTTTTTT. Translating gives CASSPPRGEEKLFF.

This clone was seen a handful of times. V is TRBV25-1 and J is TRBJ2-5; D may be TRBD2 (7 bases). The CDR3 runs 12 residues. From germline, CDR1 is MGHDK and CDR2 SYGVNS. The ends were cut back, 6 bases at V and 5 bases at J, with 10 bases in the middle. Here the CDR3 reads CASSAGAETQYF. The CDR3 DNA follows: TGTGCCAGCAGCGCGGGGGCGGAGACCCAGTACTTC.

The chain joins TRBV2 to TRBJ2-3, with unresolved D. Germline values: CDR1 SNHLY, CDR2 FYNNEI. Trimming stripped 7 bases from V and 0 bases from J, with 11 bases between. CDR3 size: 14 residues. The CDR3 sequence is CASTRAHSTDTQYF. The CDR3, as DNA: TGTGCCAGCACTCGTGCGCATAGCACAGATACGCAGTATTTT.

The genes are TRBV7-2 and TRBJ1-4, with 11 bases matching TRBD1. V lost 5 bases and J lost 3; bases outside the gene matches: 5. The germline CDR1 and CDR2 sequences are SGHTA and FQGNSA. This CDR3 region has 16 residues. The chain's CDR3 is CASSGQGAGANEKLFF. Written as DNA, the CDR3 is TGTGCCAGCAGCGGACAGGGGGCAGGGGCTAATGAAAAACTGTTTTTT.

The rearrangement joins TRBV3-1 (or the pseudogene TRBV3-2) to TRBJ2-5, with TRBD2 matching over 9 bases. Per germline, CDR1 LGHDT and CDR2 YNNKEL (reference sequence). After removal of 1 base from V and 5 bases from J, the junction contained 11 bases not matched to a gene. The CDR3 extends over 17 amino acids. For the CDR3, the DNA is TGTGCCAGCAGCCAAGGGTTGCGGGAGGGGTATTTGGAGACCCAGTACTTC. This gives the protein CASSQGLREGYLETQYF.

As DNA, the CDR3 is TGTGCCACCAGCGCCCGACTAGCGGGAGGGGAGAAAGAGACCCAGTACTTC. This translates into CATSARLAGGEKETQYF. The V call is TRBV15, the J call TRBJ2-5; 14 positions match TRBD2. Germline V gene sequence: CDR1 LNHNV, CDR2 YYDKDF (reference sequence). This CDR3 comprises 17 residues. The V gene end was trimmed by 5 bases and the J gene end by 3 bases; junction bases not matched to a gene: 8. The full variable domain, with the rest looked up from reference TRBV15 and TRBJ2-5, is DAMVIQNPRYQVTQFGKPVTLSCSQTLNHNVMYWYQQKSSQAPKLLFHYYDKDFNNEADTPDNFQSRRPNTSFCFLDIRSPGLGDTAMYLCATSARLAGGEKETQYFGPGTRLLVL.

The rearrangement joins TRBV4-3 to TRBJ1-5; TRBD1 is a possible D gene (5 bases). The length of the CDR3 is 15 residues. Trimming pared 3 bases from V and 5 bases from J, leaving 14 bases between. Looked up from germline, CDR1 is LGHNA and CDR2 is YSLEER. Here the CDR3 DNA reads TGCGCCAGCAGCCACACCGGGACTCCTTATCAGCCCCAGCATTTT. As protein: CASSHTGTPYQPQHF.

The gene calls are TRBV29-1 and TRBJ2-1; 8 nucleotides match TRBD1. Germline V gene sequence: CDR1 SQVTM, CDR2 ANQGSEA. The length of the CDR3 is 14 residues. The V segment lost 4 bases and the J segment 2 bases; nucleotides outside the gene matches: 4. The CDR3 region has the DNA TGCAGCGTTGTACGGGACAGGCCCTACAATGAGCAGTTCTTC. This encodes CSVVRDRPYNEQFF.